A single sample is the source of the 2 T cell receptor beta chains below, sequenced in a study of vaccination and CD4 T cells after COVID-19. Treatment: roughly 10-day PBMC culture with coronavirus spike peptide pools or control peptides (ViraFEST assay). The antigens of these receptors remain unknown. The Oncomine TCR Beta short-read assay was what sequenced the DNA obtained from cultured CD4+ T cells. TCRdb processed the PCR reads anew with MiXCR; each CDR3 protein has one entry. Here the sample spans about 23,000 distinct CDR3 sequences, over 60% being singletons. Material: CD4+ T cells from blood, cultured in vitro, obtained after SARS-CoV-2 vaccination. All receptors derive from a human donor who received a COVID-19 vaccine.

The rearrangement uses TRBV7-8 and TRBJ2-7; D is perhaps TRBD2 (5 bases). CDR1 and CDR2 (germline): SGHVS, FQNEAQ. Between the trimmed V and J ends, which lost 3 bases and 1 base, there was a span of 13 bases. CDR3 length: 15 amino acids. CDR3 region: CASSFSGYQSYEQYF. The DNA for the CDR3 is TGTGCCAGCAGCTTCTCGGGGTACCAATCCTACGAGCAGTACTTC.

V and J are TRBV30 and TRBJ2-7, with D maybe TRBD2 (7 bases). This CDR3 contains 12 residues. Trimming took 5 bases from V and 6 from J, leaving 14 bases between them. The germline gives CDR1 GTSNPN, CDR2 SVGIG (reference sequence). The DNA for the CDR3 is TGTGCCTGGGGTAGGGGGGGACTCGAGCAGTACTTC. It is translated as CAWGRGGLEQYF.